One sample yielded the 30 T cell receptor beta chains listed below, sequenced in a study of T cells in Graves' hyperthyroidism and ophthalmopathy (dated by TCRdb to the late 2010s). Libraries were constructed by multiplex PCR. For sequencing, an Illumina HiSeq 2000 was employed. Amplification of TCR beta CDR3 regions was carried out from RNA transcripts. For the first round of RT-PCR on the TCR CDR3, the HTBI primer set was used together with the Qiagen OneStep RT-PCR kit. Using fastp at Q25 and MiXCR, TCRdb reprocessed the public reads and kept productive beta chains. Duplicate CDR3 protein sequences are folded into a single record with the most common DNA and genes. In this sample the table shows roughly 740,000 distinct CDR3 sequences, about a sixth of which occur a single time. Together, the top ten hold 8.4% of the sample. Sequencing input: blood. Receptors were obtained from a man aged 18 to 30 with Graves' hyperthyroidism.

This clonotype was observed once. This chain joins TRBV6-1 and TRBJ1-1, with 9 bases identical to TRBD1. The germline gives CDR1 MNHNS, CDR2 SASEGT. The CDR3 is 15 amino acids. V dropped 7 bases and J dropped 0; count of bases not matched to a gene: 6. This CDR3 is CASTGTGYMNTEAFF. CDR3 coding DNA: TGTGCCAGCACCGGGACAGGGTATATGAACACTGAAGCTTTCTTT.

Remarks on this clonotype: Since a much larger clone is just one base distant, this may be a read error. As the CDR3 is not closed by the conserved phenylalanine or tryptophan, this likely results from a read error. The chain employs TRBV3-1 and TRBJ2-1, with D unclear. The CDR3 is made up of 15 amino acids. The germline gives CDR1 LGHDT, CDR2 YNNKEL (reference sequence). V was trimmed by 4 bases and J by 0 bases, leaving 10 bases between them. This CDR3 is CASSPDGYSYNEQFL. The DNA for the CDR3 is TGTGCCAGCAGCCCGGACGGATACTCCTACAATGAGCAGTTCCTC.

J is TRBJ2-7 and V is TRBV20-1; 11 bases fit TRBD1. The CDR3 extends over 14 amino acids. With V trimmed by 2 bases and J by 3 bases, 3 bases remained unmatched. The germline V gene encodes CDR1 DFQATT and CDR2 SNEGSKA (reference sequence). CDR3 bases: TGCAGTGCTAGATTCGGGACAGGGGGCTACGAGCAGTACTTC. It translates to CSARFGTGGYEQYF.

This clonotype was seen a handful of times. The V and J genes are TRBV29-1 and TRBJ2-7; 7 nucleotides agree with TRBD1. Germline lookup yields CDR1 SQVTM and CDR2 ANQGSEA. With V trimmed by 3 bases and J by 0 bases, 2 bases remained unmatched. This CDR3 has 13 amino acids. CDR3 sequence (DNA): TGCAGCGTTGAGGACAGGAGCTCCTACGAGCAGTACTTC. It codes for CSVEDRSSYEQYF.

The rearrangement uses TRBV3-1 and TRBJ2-1; D perhaps matches TRBD1 (6 bases). This CDR3 contains 16 residues. Trimming took 6 bases from V and 0 from J, leaving 15 bases between them. CDR1 and CDR2 from the germline V gene are LGHDT and YNNKEL (reference sequence). The CDR3 DNA sequence: TGTGCCAGCAGTCCGACAGGAATAAGCTCCTACAATGAGCAGTTCTTC. Protein sequence: CASSPTGISSYNEQFF.

This clonotype was observed many times. The chain uses TRBV6-1 and TRBJ2-3; 9 positions agree with TRBD2. CDR3 length equals 17 residues. The ends lost 1 base at V and 5 bases at J; junction bases unmatched: 10. Germline CDR1 and CDR2: MNHNS and SASEGT. The CDR3 reads CASSEGLAALPLDTQYF. For the CDR3, the DNA is TGTGCCAGCAGTGAAGGACTAGCGGCCCTACCCCTAGATACGCAGTATTTT.

This clonotype has ten or more counts. V usage is TRBV7-8 and J usage is TRBJ1-1, with D unclear. This CDR3 is 13 amino acids long. Germline V gene data show CDR1 as SGHVS and CDR2 as FQNEAQ. V shed 5 bases and J shed 6 bases, with 13 bases lying between them. CDR3 coding DNA: TGTGCCAGCAGCCATGCGCCCGGAGCTGAAGCTTTCTTT. As protein: CASSHAPGAEAFF.

This clonotype appeared many times. This chain connects TRBV11-3 to TRBJ2-1, with D possibly matching TRBD2 (5 bases). Per germline, CDR1 SGHNT and CDR2 YENEEA. This CDR3 contains 14 residues. V lost 5 bases to trimming and J lost 4 bases, with 12 bases between them. Written as DNA, the CDR3 is TGTGCCAGCAGCGCCCCGGAGCGGTACAATGAGCAGTTCTTC. Translating gives CASSAPERYNEQFF.

This clonotype was counted many times. The gene calls are TRBV20-1 and TRBJ2-7; 10 bases map to TRBD2. The trim removed 0 bases at V and 5 bases at J, leaving 16 bases unmatched. The CDR3 totals 18 residues. Germline assignment: CDR1 DFQATT and CDR2 SNEGSKA (reference sequence). The CDR3 nucleotides are TGCAGTGCTAGAGATTCGGGACTAGCGACGAGGGAGGGACACGAGCAGTACTTC. Protein product: CSARDSGLATREGHEQYF.

The chain is built from TRBV11-1 and TRBJ2-7; 12 bases are shared with TRBD2. Germline trimming cut 5 bases from V and 0 bases from J; bases unmatched to any gene: 11. The CDR3 extends over 18 amino acids. Per germline, CDR1 SGHAT and CDR2 FQDESV (reference sequence). CDR3 residues: CASSTLTGTSGFSYEQYF. CDR3 DNA: TGTGCCAGCAGCACATTAACCGGGACTAGCGGGTTCTCCTACGAGCAGTACTTC.

A few counts support this clonotype. The CDR3 DNA sequence: TGTGCCAGCAGCTTCGGCGGGAGGGATAAGTTCTTC. Its translation is CASSFGGRDKFF. The chain has TRBV7-2 and TRBJ2-1; 9 nucleotides align to TRBD2. Germline CDR1 SGHTA, CDR2 FQGNSA. Germline trimming cut 3 bases from V and 14 bases from J; bases unmatched to any gene: 5. This CDR3 is 12 amino acids long.

The V gene is TRBV28, the J gene TRBJ1-2; TRBD1 matches 7 bases. This CDR3 spans 16 amino acids. V shed 1 base and J 5 bases; nucleotides not matched to a gene: 10. Germline CDR1 is MDHEN and CDR2 is SYDVKM. CDR3 loop: CASSLSGTAALYGYTF. CDR3 DNA sequence: TGTGCCAGCAGTTTATCTGGGACAGCGGCTCTTTATGGCTACACCTTC.

This clonotype was seen a handful of times. The J gene is TRBJ2-7, the V gene TRBV30, with TRBD2 matching over 10 bases. This CDR3 has 13 residues. From germline, CDR1 is GTSNPN and CDR2 SVGIG (reference sequence). V gave up 4 bases and J gave up 7 bases; unmatched junction bases: 7. CDR3 bases: TGTGCCTGGAAATCCTCTAGCGGGAGTGAGCAGTACTTC. Translating it yields CAWKSSSGSEQYF.

This chain connects TRBV6-1 to TRBJ1-1; possible D gene TRBD1, 6 bases. V lost 5 bases to trimming and J lost 4 bases, with 14 bases between them. Germline V CDR1 and CDR2: MNHNS, SASEGT. The CDR3 runs to 14 residues. CDR3 loop: CASSLRTDTTEAFF. The CDR3 coding sequence is TGTGCCAGCAGTCTCCGGACAGATACCACTGAAGCTTTCTTT.

To note about this clonotype: A much larger clone sits a single nucleotide away, making a read error possible. CDR3 amino acids: CASRGFAYQPQYF. The CDR3 nucleotides read TGTGCCAGCAGAGGTTTCGCCTATCAGCCCCAGTATTTT. The chain employs TRBV12-3 or TRBV12-4 and TRBJ1-5; D not resolved. The J call may be faulty, since TRBJ2-3 better matches the DNA end. This CDR3 has 13 amino acids.

As to this clonotype: One base away lies a much larger clone, so this may be a sequencing read error. This chain joins TRBV6-2 or TRBV6-3 and TRBJ1-5, with 12 bases lining up with TRBD1. From germline, CDR1 is MNHEY and CDR2 SVGEGT. The length of the CDR3 is 15 residues. The CDR3 is CASSSGTGGHQPRHF. CDR3 nucleotide sequence: TGTGCCAGCAGCTCCGGGACAGGGGGCCATCAGCCCCGGCATTTT.

The chain combines TRBV11-2 with TRBJ2-1; 7 bases are a match to TRBD1. The CDR3 has 17 residues. CDR1 SGHAT and CDR2 FQNNGV come from the germline V gene. V was clipped by 1 base and J by 4 bases; unmatched bases: 10. The CDR3 DNA sequence: TGTGCCAGCAGCTTAGCTCTCCTCCGGGACAGATACAATGAGCAGTTCTTC. This codes for CASSLALLRDRYNEQFF.

V gene TRBV7-3 combines with J gene TRBJ2-4, with TRBD2 matching over 10 bases. The length of the CDR3 is 17 residues. The V and J ends lost 5 bases and 2 bases, in that order; junction bases with no gene match: 9. Germline V gene sequence: CDR1 SGHTA, CDR2 FQGTGA. The CDR3 DNA reads as TGTGCCAGCAGCCCAAGTGGACTAGCGGACTCCAAAAACATTCAGTACTTC. Its translation is CASSPSGLADSKNIQYF.

This clonotype was seen a few times. The chain couples TRBV5-4 to TRBJ2-3; 7 nucleotides agree with TRBD1. The CDR3 loop spans 14 amino acids. The germline gives CDR1 SGHNT, CDR2 YYREEE (reference sequence). J was trimmed by 2 bases and V by 3 bases; bases with no gene match: 3. The CDR3 loop reads CASSSKGATDTQYF. The CDR3 DNA is TGTGCCAGCAGCTCCAAGGGGGCCACAGATACGCAGTATTTT.

This clonotype was picked up many times. J is TRBJ1-4 and V is TRBV2; weak D call: TRBD1 (6 bases). Trimming removed 6 bases from V and 14 bases from J, with 16 bases in between. The CDR3 runs 12 residues. CDR1 is SNHLY, CDR2 FYNNEI, per germline. The CDR3 sequence is CASSTQGMGLFF. In nucleotides, the CDR3 is TGTGCCAGCAGCACCCAGGGGATGGGTCTGTTTTTT.

The chain uses TRBV6-1 and TRBJ2-7; D gene ambiguous. V was trimmed by 5 bases and J by 0 bases, leaving 11 bases between them. Germline CDR1 is MNHNS and CDR2 is SASEGT. This CDR3 contains 14 residues. The CDR3 region is CASSLQEGSYEQYF. The DNA for the CDR3 is TGTGCCAGCAGTCTCCAGGAAGGCTCCTACGAGCAGTACTTC.

This clonotype occurred a few times. The genes are TRBV2 and TRBJ2-1, with D unresolved. The V and J ends lost 8 bases and 8 bases respectively, with 7 bases between them. The CDR3 runs to 10 residues. Germline-derived CDR1 and CDR2 are SNHLY and FYNNEI. The CDR3 bases are TGTGCCAGCCGTACCCATGAGCAGTTCTTC. Translating gives CASRTHEQFF.

This clonotype was seen only a few times. The V gene is TRBV4-1, the J gene TRBJ1-5; tentative D call: TRBD1 (5 bases). The CDR3 covers 13 residues. Looked up from germline, CDR1 is MGHRA and CDR2 is YSYEKL. V gave up 3 bases and J gave up 7 bases, with 10 bases separating them. The CDR3 sequence: CASSQRDLQPQHF. Written as DNA, the CDR3 is TGCGCCAGCAGCCAGCGGGACTTGCAGCCCCAGCATTTT.

The rearrangement links TRBV3-1 to TRBJ1-1; D remains unclear. The CDR3 runs to 13 residues. Germline assignment: CDR1 LGHDT and CDR2 YNNKEL (reference sequence). The V end lost 5 bases, the J end lost 1 base, and 8 bases lay between the germline ends. The chain's CDR3 is CASSEGSNTEAFF. The CDR3 DNA reads TGTGCCAGCAGCGAAGGGTCGAACACTGAAGCTTTCTTT.

The gene calls are TRBV19 and TRBJ1-5, with TRBD1 as a possible D gene (6 bases). The CDR3 is made up of 13 amino acids. CDR1 and CDR2 from the germline V gene are LNHDA and SQIVND (reference sequence). CDR3: CAVEGVGNQPQHF. CDR3 nucleotides: TGTGCGGTCGAGGGGGTGGGCAATCAGCCCCAGCATTTT.

This clonotype has just a few counts. The V gene is TRBV5-4, the J gene TRBJ1-3, with 7 bases identical to TRBD1. This CDR3 has 15 residues. J lost 4 bases, V lost 2 bases, and 6 bases had no gene match. CDR1 is SGHNT and CDR2 is YYREEE in the germline V gene (reference sequence). The CDR3 sequence is CASSFSPGQGNTIYF. CDR3 DNA sequence: TGTGCCAGCAGCTTCTCGCCGGGACAGGGAAACACCATATATTTT.

This clonotype was counted between two and nine times. This rearrangement joins TRBV2 to TRBJ1-3, with D unclear. The CDR3 is 17 residues long. V was trimmed by 2 bases and J by 0 bases, leaving 14 bases between them. CDR1 and CDR2 from the germline V gene are SNHLY and FYNNEI. The CDR3 region has the DNA TGTGCCAGCAGTGAAAGTAGGCTACCGATCTCTGGAAACACCATATATTTT. Protein product: CASSESRLPISGNTIYF.

This clonotype was observed many times. This sequence joins TRBV30 and TRBJ2-1, with D hard to call. This CDR3 region has 8 residues. CDR1 is GTSNPN and CDR2 is SVGIG in the germline V gene (reference sequence). V dropped 4 bases and J dropped 8 bases, with 0 bases sitting between them. CDR3 sequence (DNA): TGTGCCTGGAATGAGCAGTTCTTC. It encodes CAWNEQFF.

This clonotype appeared once. The chain combines TRBV20-1 with TRBJ1-3, with D uncertain. Germline CDR1 is DFQATT and CDR2 is SNEGSKA (reference sequence). The V gene lost 1 base and the J gene lost 2 bases, with 3 bases spanning the gap. This CDR3 contains 12 residues. The CDR3 DNA sequence: TGCAGTGCTAGAGTAGCTGGAAACACCATATATTTT. Translating it yields CSARVAGNTIYF.

The genes are TRBV19 and TRBJ2-1; D remains ambiguous. V lost 3 bases and J 10 bases, leaving 16 bases between the germline ends. CDR1 is LNHDA, CDR2 SQIVND, per germline (reference sequence). The CDR3 has 14 amino acids. CDR3 coding DNA: TGTGCCAGTAGTATCTCGGCAGCTCTGCAAGAGCAGTTCTTC. Translating gives CASSISAALQEQFF.